This TCR beta chain originates from a study of T-cell memory formation after mild COVID-19 (dated by TCRdb to 2020 to 2023). With respect to the entire study: Most TCR sequence clusters were specific to one of the two donors. In a couple of donors, T-cell clones that expanded and contracted after mild COVID-19 were tracked by sequencing TCRalpha and TCRbeta repertoires over time. The cohort comprised two young, previously healthy adult volunteers, one female and one male. Paper-wide results and their limitations: Some responding clones were found in pre-infection memory, which suggests that pre-existing cross-reactive memory T cells took part in the SARS-CoV-2 response. Contracting CD4+ clones turned up mainly in the CM and EM memory subsets, whereas EMRA was where CD8+ clones were enriched. The study covered only two mild cases, and larger cohorts including severe cases with pre-infection samples were considered necessary. From day 15 to 85, contracting clones showed balanced CD4/CD8 phenotypes, whereas a second wave of clones that expanded from day 15 to 37 leaned towards CD4+. The second-wave clones that peaked on day 37 were not confirmed to be SARS-CoV-2 specific.

Sequencing instrument: Illumina NovaSeq 6000. TCRalpha and TCRbeta cDNA libraries were built by 5'RACE with constant-segment primers, adding sample barcodes and unique molecular identifiers. RNA was extracted from every sample with Trizol reagent. The libraries were amplified in two PCR steps, and the second step added a second sample barcode and Illumina TruSeq adapters. Libraries were sequenced on an Illumina NovaSeq with 2 x 150 bp paired-end reads. On the study's bioinformatics: Demultiplexing of reads and collapsing into UMI-guided consensus sequences were performed with migec v1.2.7. Using mixcr v2.1.11, UMI consensuses were aligned to TRA and TRB V and J templates and then assembled into clonotypes. A clonotype was counted as expanded or contracted only when both edgeR and NoisET called the clonotype significant, with the noise models trained on biological replicates. For edgeR calls, the cutoffs were a false discovery rate-adjusted p below 0.01 and a log2 fold-change threshold of 1. PCA with hierarchical clustering of max-normalized trajectories of the 1000 most abundant clonotypes was used as exploratory dynamics analysis. Each responding clone was given a CD4 or CD8 phenotype based on the CD4+ and CD8+ repertoires, which had been sequenced separately. TCRdb took the public reads, trimmed them with fastp at Q25, ran MiXCR for clone calling and kept in-frame beta chains. Entries that share a CDR3 protein sequence are merged under the most common genes and DNA. V and J calls and clone size were set by TCRdb, not the authors. Across this sample there are some 130,000 distinct CDR3 sequences, with roughly 15% seen only once. Approximately 13% of the sample goes to the ten largest clones.

On this clonotype: Its antigen specificity is not known. There are no base qualities to consult, and no much larger clone falls within one base.

PBMCs were isolated by Ficoll-Paque density gradient centrifugation. Specimen: PBMCs or a T cell subset sorted from them (not recorded which). The sequence was obtained from an adult woman who had mild COVID-19 (a few samples of this study predate the infection). The sample titles of this study are shuffled in the database, so cell type and time point are left out; the donor was told from shared clones.

The nucleotide sequence reads as follows: TGTGCCAGTAGTATACAGGGAGTCGACACTGAAGCTTTCTTT. It translates as CASSIQGVDTEAFF. The chain employs TRBV19 and TRBJ1-1; the D region possibly corresponds to TRBD1 (5 bases align). The germline V gene (reference sequence) supplies CDR1 LNHDA and CDR2 SQIVND. Trimming at the junction amounts to 2 bases on V and 3 bases on J, and the germline ends lie 10 bases apart. Counted from cysteine to phenylalanine, this CDR3 has 14 amino acids. The sequence is cut down to CDR3 DNA, 42 bases in frame from base 1.